One sample yielded the 12 T cell receptor beta chains listed below, sequenced in a study of OX40 agonist ivuxolimab in advanced cancers. Clones were read by immunoSEQ multiplex PCR, and TCRdb kept only the in-frame ones, dropping some. The sample yields nearly 55,000 clones, almost 85% seen once. The sequences come from CD4+ or CD8+ T cells sorted from blood, collected in a trial of the OX40 agonist ivuxolimab. All receptors come from an adult with an advanced solid tumor such as melanoma, head and neck, liver or kidney cancer.

Remarks on this clone: The germline gene is not matched at one end of the junction; a read error may be the cause. This chain joins TRBV2 and TRBJ2-7, with 8 bases that match TRBD1. Germline-derived CDR1 and CDR2 are SNHLY and FYNNEI. The CDR3 is 13 amino acids. The CDR3 here is CASSPTGVVPPDF. The CDR3 DNA is TGTGCCAGCAGCCCGACAGGGGTGGTCCCTCCAGACTTC.

This chain connects TRBV6-5 to TRBJ1-5; D remains ambiguous. Looked up from germline, CDR1 is MNHEY and CDR2 is SVGAGI. Trimming took off 5 bases at V and 0 bases at J, with 8 bases between the two ends. The length of the CDR3 is 14 residues. The CDR3 sequence: CASSGHFSNQPQHF. CDR3 coding DNA: TGTGCCAGCAGTGGGCATTTTAGCAATCAGCCCCAGCATTTT.

The chain couples TRBV19 to TRBJ2-1; no reliable D call. The CDR3 sequence is 15 residues long. V was shortened by 1 base and J by 5 bases, with 12 bases between the two germline ends. Germline V lookup: CDR1 LNHDA, CDR2 SQIVND (reference sequence). This CDR3 is CASSIGGKRNNEQFF. The CDR3 DNA follows: TGTGCCAGTAGTATAGGAGGAAAGCGCAACAATGAGCAGTTCTTC.

The chain combines TRBV18 with TRBJ1-2; 9 nucleotides match TRBD1. Germline V CDR1 and CDR2: KGHSH, LQKENI. J gave up 1 base and V 3 bases, and 6 bases lay outside the gene matches. The CDR3 spans 16 residues. CDR3 in amino acids: CASSPAGTGINYGYTF. CDR3 sequence (DNA): TGTGCCAGCTCACCGGCCGGGACAGGGATTAACTATGGCTACACCTTC.

The chain uses TRBV13 and TRBJ2-1, with 9 bases that match TRBD2. J lost 3 bases, V lost 2 bases, and 8 bases had no gene match. This CDR3 is built from 17 residues. From germline, CDR1 is PRHDT and CDR2 FYEKMQ (reference sequence). CDR3 bases: TGTGCCAGCAGCTTACGGGGGGATAGCGGGAGCTACAATGAGCAGTTCTTC. Translation gives CASSLRGDSGSYNEQFF.

The V gene is TRBV7-2, the J gene TRBJ2-5; the D is unclear. Judging by the DNA end, TRBJ2-7 fits better; the J call may be wrong. The germline V gene has CDR1 SGHTA and CDR2 FQGNSA. This CDR3 comprises 14 residues. In nucleotides, the CDR3 is TGTGCCAGCACCTCCCGGGTTTTCTCCTACGAGCAGTACTTC. Translating it yields CASTSRVFSYEQYF.

This rearrangement joins TRBV7-9 to TRBJ2-7; 7 bases are shared with TRBD2. This CDR3 spans 15 amino acids. V lost 4 bases to trimming and J lost 3 bases; unmatched junction nucleotides: 9. Germline loops: CDR1 SEHNR, CDR2 FQNEAQ (reference sequence). As DNA, the CDR3 is TGTGCCAGCAGCTCAGGACGGGAGGCCAGCTACGAGCAGTACTTC. Protein sequence: CASSSGREASYEQYF. The full variable domain, its missing parts supplied by reference TRBV7-9 and TRBJ2-7, is DTGVSQNPRHKITKRGQNVTFRCDPISEHNRLYWYRQTLGQGPEFLTYFQNEAQLEKSRLLSDRFSAERPKGSFSTLEIQRTEQGDSAMYLCASSSGREASYEQYFGPGTRLTVT.

The sample holds one count of this clone. This chain joins TRBV7-9 and TRBJ2-7; TRBD2 is a possible D gene (6 bases). Per germline, CDR1 SEHNR and CDR2 FQNEAQ (reference sequence). The CDR3 has 13 amino acids. The V end was cut by 1 base, the J end by 6 bases, with 10 bases between. Written as DNA, the CDR3 is TGTGCCAGCAGCTTAGTTTCCGGGGGCGAGCAGTACTTC. It translates to CASSLVSGGEQYF. The full variable domain, rest sourced from reference TRBV7-9 and TRBJ2-7, is DTGVSQNPRHKITKRGQNVTFRCDPISEHNRLYWYRQTLGQGPEFLTYFQNEAQLEKSRLLSDRFSAERPKGSFSTLEIQRTEQGDSAMYLCASSLVSGGEQYFGPGTRLTVT.

V and J are TRBV2 and TRBJ2-5, with D unresolved. Trimming left V 4 bases short and J 5 bases short, with 11 bases between. The CDR3 has 13 amino acids. Germline V gene lookup returns CDR1 SNHLY and CDR2 FYNNEI. Here the CDR3 reads CASSVGNGETQYF. CDR3 DNA: TGTGCCAGCAGTGTAGGGAACGGCGAGACCCAGTACTTC.

The rearrangement links TRBV11-3 to TRBJ1-1; no clear D. CDR1 SGHNT and CDR2 YENEEA come from the germline V gene. This CDR3 has 13 amino acids. Trimming took off 5 bases at V and 1 base at J, with 8 bases between the two ends. The chain's CDR3 is CASSLLGNTEAFF. CDR3 bases: TGTGCCAGCAGCCTACTGGGGAACACTGAAGCTTTCTTT.

This clone has only a few counts. The chain is built from TRBV7-8 and TRBJ1-5; possible D gene TRBD1, 6 bases. There are 15 residues in the CDR3. V lost 5 bases, J lost 8 bases, and 19 bases lay in between. Germline V gene sequence: CDR1 SGHVS, CDR2 FQNEAQ. Here the CDR3 DNA reads TGTGCCAGCAGCCCAGGGGACATTAACGGGGAGCCCCAGCATTTT. Its protein product is CASSPGDINGEPQHF.

The V gene is TRBV5-4, the J gene TRBJ2-7, with D perhaps matching TRBD1 (5 bases). V was shortened by 0 bases and J by 3 bases, with 13 bases between the two germline ends. The CDR3 extends over 15 amino acids. Germline V gene data show CDR1 as SGHNT and CDR2 as YYREEE (reference sequence). The CDR3 reads CASSLGGLNLYEQYF. DNA for the CDR3: TGTGCCAGCAGCTTGGGGGGCCTAAACCTCTACGAGCAGTACTTC.